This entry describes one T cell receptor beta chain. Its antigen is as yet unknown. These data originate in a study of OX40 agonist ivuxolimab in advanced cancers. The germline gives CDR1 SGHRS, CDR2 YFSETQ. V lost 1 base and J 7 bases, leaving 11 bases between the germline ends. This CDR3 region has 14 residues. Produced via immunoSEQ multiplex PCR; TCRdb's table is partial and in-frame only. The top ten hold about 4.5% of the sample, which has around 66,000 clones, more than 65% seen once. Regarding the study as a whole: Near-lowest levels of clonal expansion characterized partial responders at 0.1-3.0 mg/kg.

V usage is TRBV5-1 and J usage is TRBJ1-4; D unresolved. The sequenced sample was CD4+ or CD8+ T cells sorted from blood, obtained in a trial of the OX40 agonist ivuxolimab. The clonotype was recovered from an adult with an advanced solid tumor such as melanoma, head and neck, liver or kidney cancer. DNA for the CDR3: TGCGCCAGCAGCTTGTACGGTGGGAGTGAAAAACTGTTTTTT. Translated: CASSLYGGSEKLFF. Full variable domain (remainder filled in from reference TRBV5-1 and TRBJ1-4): KAGVTQTPRYLIKTRGQQVTLSCSPISGHRSVSWYQQTPGQGLQFLFEYFSETQRNKGNFPGRFSGRQFSNSRSEMNVSTLELGDSALYLCASSLYGGSEKLFFGSGTQLSVL.